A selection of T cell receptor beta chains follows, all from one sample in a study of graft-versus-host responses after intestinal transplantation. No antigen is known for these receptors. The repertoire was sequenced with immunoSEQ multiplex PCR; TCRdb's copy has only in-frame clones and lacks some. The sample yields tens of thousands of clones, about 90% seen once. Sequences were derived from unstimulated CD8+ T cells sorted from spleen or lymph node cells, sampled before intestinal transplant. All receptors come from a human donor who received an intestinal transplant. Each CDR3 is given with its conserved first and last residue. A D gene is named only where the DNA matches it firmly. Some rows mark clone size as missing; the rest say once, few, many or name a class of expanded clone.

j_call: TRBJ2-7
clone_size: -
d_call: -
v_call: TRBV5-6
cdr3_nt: TGTGCCAGCCAAGGACCCTACGAGCAGTACTTC
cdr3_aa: CASQGPYEQYF

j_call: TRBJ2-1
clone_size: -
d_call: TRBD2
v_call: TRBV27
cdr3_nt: TGTGCCAGCAGTTTAAGCGGGGGTGAGCAGTTCTTC
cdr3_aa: CASSLSGGEQFF

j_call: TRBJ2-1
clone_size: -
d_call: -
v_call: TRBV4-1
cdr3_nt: TGCGCCAGCAGCCAAGTCCGGAGTACCTTGTACAATGAGCAGTTCTTC
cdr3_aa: CASSQVRSTLYNEQFF

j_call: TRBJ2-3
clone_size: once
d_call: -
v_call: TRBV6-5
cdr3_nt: TGTGCCAGCAGTTACTCGGCTGGGTCACAAGATACGCAGTATTTT
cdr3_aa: CASSYSAGSQDTQYF

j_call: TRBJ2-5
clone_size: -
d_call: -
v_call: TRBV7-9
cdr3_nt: TGTGCCAGCAGCTTGGCGAGGGCCTCGGAGACCCAGTACTTC
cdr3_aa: CASSLARASETQYF

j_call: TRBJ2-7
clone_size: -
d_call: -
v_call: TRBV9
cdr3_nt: TGTGCCAGCAGTTACGGGCCGGGGGACGAGCAGTACTTC
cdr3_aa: CASSYGPGDEQYF

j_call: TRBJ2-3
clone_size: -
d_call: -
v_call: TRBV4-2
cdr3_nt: TGTGCCAGCAGCCAAGAGGACTACACAGATACGCAGTATTTT
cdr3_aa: CASSQEDYTDTQYF

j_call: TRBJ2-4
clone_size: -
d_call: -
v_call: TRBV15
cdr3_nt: TGTGCCACCAGCAGTCGGGAGGCCAAAAACATTCAGTACTTC
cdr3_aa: CATSSREAKNIQYF

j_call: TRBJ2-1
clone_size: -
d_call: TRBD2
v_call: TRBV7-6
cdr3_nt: TGTGCCAGCACCCCTCCGGGACTAGCGGGAGGCTACTTAGAGCAGTTCTTC
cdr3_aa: CASTPPGLAGGYLEQFF

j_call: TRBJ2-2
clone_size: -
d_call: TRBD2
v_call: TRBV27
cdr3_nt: TGTGCCAGCAGTTTACTACTAGCGGGAGTGGGCGGGGAGCTGTTTTTT
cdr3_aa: CASSLLLAGVGGELFF

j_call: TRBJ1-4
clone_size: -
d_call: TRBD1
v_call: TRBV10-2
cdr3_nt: TGCGCCAGCAGCTTTTGCCCGGGACAGGTAATTGCAACTAATGAAAAACTGTTTTTT
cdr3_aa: CASSFCPGQVIATNEKLFF

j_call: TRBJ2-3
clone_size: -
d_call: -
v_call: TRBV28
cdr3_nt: TGTGCCAGCAGTTCCCTCGGGACTTTCCGCACAGATACGCAGTATTTT
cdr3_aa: CASSSLGTFRTDTQYF

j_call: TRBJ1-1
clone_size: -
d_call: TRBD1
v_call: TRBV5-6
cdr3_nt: TGTGCCAGCAGCTGGGGACAGGGGAACACTGAAGCTTTCTTT
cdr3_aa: CASSWGQGNTEAFF

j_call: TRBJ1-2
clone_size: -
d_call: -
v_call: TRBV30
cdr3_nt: TGTGCCTGGAGTGGGTTCACAAATAAGGGCTATGGCTACACCTTC
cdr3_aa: CAWSGFTNKGYGYTF

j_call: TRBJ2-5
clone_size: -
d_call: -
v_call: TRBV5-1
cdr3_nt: TGTGCCAGCAGCTTGGCTGCAGTACTCGTCGAGACCCAGTACTTC
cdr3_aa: CASSLAAVLVETQYF

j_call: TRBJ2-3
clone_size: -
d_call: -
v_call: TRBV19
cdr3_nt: TGTGCCAGTAGTCTGGGGGGCACAGATACGCAGTATTTT
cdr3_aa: CASSLGGTDTQYF

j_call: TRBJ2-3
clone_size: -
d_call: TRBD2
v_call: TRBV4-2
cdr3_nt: TGTGCCAGCAGCCAAGTGTCGGGGGGGCTTCTAGATACGCAGTATTTT
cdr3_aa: CASSQVSGGLLDTQYF

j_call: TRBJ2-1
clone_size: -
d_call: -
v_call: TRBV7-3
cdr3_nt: TGTGCCAGCAGCTGGCGGCGGGAAAGAACGTTGAATGAGCAGTTCTTC
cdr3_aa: CASSWRRERTLNEQFF

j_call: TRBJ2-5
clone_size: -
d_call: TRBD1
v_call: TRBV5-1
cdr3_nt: TGCGCCAGCAGCACAGGACAGGGCCTTGGAGAGACCCAGTACTTC
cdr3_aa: CASSTGQGLGETQYF

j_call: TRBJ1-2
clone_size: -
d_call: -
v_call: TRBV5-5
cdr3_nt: TGTGCCAGCAGTTATCCGGCCTATAACTATGGCTACACCTTC
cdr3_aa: CASSYPAYNYGYTF

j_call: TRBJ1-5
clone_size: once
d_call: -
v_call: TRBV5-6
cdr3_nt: TGTGCCAGCAGCATCGGGACCTTAGGGAATCAGCCCCAGCATTTT
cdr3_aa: CASSIGTLGNQPQHF

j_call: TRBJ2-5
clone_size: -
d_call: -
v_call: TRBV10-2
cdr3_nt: TGCGCCAGCCACCTCACGGGGGACAGCCAAGAGACCCAGTACTTC
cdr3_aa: CASHLTGDSQETQYF

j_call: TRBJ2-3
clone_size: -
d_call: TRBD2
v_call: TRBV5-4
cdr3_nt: TGTGCCAGCAGCCCAAGAACTAGCGGGAGGGGGGAAGATACGCAGTATTTT
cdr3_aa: CASSPRTSGRGEDTQYF

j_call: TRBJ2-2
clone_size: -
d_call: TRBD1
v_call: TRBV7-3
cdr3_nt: TGTGCCAGCAGCTTAGGGCACCAGGGGGCGTCCGGGGAGCTGTTTTTT
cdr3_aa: CASSLGHQGASGELFF

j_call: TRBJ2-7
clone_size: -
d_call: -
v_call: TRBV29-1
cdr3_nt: TGCAGCGGGACCTTAGACTACGAGCAGTACTTC
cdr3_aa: CSGTLDYEQYF

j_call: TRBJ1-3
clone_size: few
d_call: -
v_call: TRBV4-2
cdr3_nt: TGTGCCAGCAGCCAAGAGTTCGGTTCCACCATATATTTT
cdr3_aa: CASSQEFGSTIYF

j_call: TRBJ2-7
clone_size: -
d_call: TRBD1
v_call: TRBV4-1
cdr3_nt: TGCGCCAGCAGCCAAGATACCGGGACAGAGACCTACGAGCAGTACTTC
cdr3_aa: CASSQDTGTETYEQYF

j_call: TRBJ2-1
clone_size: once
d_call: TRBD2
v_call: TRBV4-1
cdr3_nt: TGCGCCAGCAGCCAAGGGGGAGCGGGGGAGAATGAGCAGTTCTTC
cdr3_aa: CASSQGGAGENEQFF

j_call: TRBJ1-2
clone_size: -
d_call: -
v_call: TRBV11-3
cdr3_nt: TGTGCCAGCAGCGGGTCAGGGCTTGGCTACACCTTC
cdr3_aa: CASSGSGLGYTF

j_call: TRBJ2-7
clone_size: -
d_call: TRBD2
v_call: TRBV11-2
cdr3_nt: TGTGCCAGCAGCGCCCAGGGACTATTCATCGAGCAGTACTTC
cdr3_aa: CASSAQGLFIEQYF

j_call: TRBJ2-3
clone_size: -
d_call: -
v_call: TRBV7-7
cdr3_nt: TGTGCCAGCAACCCACTTGGGCCGAGCACAGATACGCAGTATTTT
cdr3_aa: CASNPLGPSTDTQYF

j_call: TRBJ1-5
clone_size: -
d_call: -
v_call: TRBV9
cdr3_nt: TGTGCCAGCAGCGAGGACGCGAATCAGCCCCAGCATTTT
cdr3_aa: CASSEDANQPQHF

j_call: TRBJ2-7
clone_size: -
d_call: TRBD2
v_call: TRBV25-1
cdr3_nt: TGTGCCAGCAGTGATTGGACTAGCGGGTTCTACGAGCAGTACTTC
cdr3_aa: CASSDWTSGFYEQYF

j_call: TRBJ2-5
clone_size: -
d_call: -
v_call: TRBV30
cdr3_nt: TGTGCCTGGAGTCTTTACCAAGAGACCCAGTACTTC
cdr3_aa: CAWSLYQETQYF

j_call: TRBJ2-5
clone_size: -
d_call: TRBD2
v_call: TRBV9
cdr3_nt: TGTGCCAGCAGTCCCACGGGCGGGGGGTCCAAAGAGACCCAGTACTTC
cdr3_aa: CASSPTGGGSKETQYF

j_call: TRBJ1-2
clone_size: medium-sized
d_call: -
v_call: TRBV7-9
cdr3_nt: TGTGCCAGCAGCTTTGAGGAGATTTTGGGACCACGGAGCTACACCTTC
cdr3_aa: CASSFEEILGPRSYTF

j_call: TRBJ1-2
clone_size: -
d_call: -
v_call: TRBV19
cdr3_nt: TGTGCCAGTAGTATAGAATCAGGGAACTATGGCTACACCTTC
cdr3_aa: CASSIESGNYGYTF

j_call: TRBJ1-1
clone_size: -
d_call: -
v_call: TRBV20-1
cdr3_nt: TGCAGTGCTACAGGGGACACTGAAGCTTTCTTT
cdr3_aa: CSATGDTEAFF

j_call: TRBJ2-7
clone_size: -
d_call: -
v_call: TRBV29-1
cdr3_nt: TGCAGCGTCAATACAGGGTCGTCCTACGAGCAGTACTTC
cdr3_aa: CSVNTGSSYEQYF

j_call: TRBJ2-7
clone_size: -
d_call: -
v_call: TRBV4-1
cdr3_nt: TGCGCCAGCAGCCAAGTGGGGGGAGAGTCCTACGAGCAGTACTTC
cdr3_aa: CASSQVGGESYEQYF

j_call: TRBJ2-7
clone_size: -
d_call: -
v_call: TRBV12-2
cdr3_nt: TGTGCAAGTCGCTTAGCAGAGCACCAGGGACTACCCTACGAGCAGTACTTC
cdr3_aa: CASRLAEHQGLPYEQYF

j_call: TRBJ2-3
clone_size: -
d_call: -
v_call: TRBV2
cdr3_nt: TGTGCCAGCAGTGGACTAGAGAGCACAGATACGCAGTATTTT
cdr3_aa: CASSGLESTDTQYF

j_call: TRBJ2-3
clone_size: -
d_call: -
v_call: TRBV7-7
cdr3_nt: TGTGCCAGCAGCTTAGTCGGCACAGATACGCAGTATTTT
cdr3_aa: CASSLVGTDTQYF